This record looks at one T cell receptor beta chain sequence and its context. Antigen: not known. The data stem from a study of cytomegalovirus exposure and HLA in healthy donors. The primer mix had 60 Vbeta and 13 Jbeta primers. Sequenced by immunoSEQ multiplex PCR; TCRdb stores in-frame clones only, minus some. The sample includes about 130,000 clones, about 80% of them seen just once. General study findings and limits: With further analysis later on, most CMV-associated TCR beta chains appeared HLA-restricted. Later analysis suggested links between common viral pathogens and several top significant clusters. The listing of 150 to 200 TCR beta chains classed them as cytomegalovirus-associated. Reported performance of the classifier showed diagnosis of cytomegalovirus status with high specificity and sensitivity.

Germline V gene sequence: CDR1 MDHEN, CDR2 SYDVKM. The V segment lost 6 bases and the J segment 3 bases; nucleotides outside the gene matches: 5. The CDR3 is 14 residues long. The gene calls are TRBV28 and TRBJ1-3; TRBD1 agrees at 7 bases. Sequenced: PBMCs. This TCR derives from a middle-aged woman in good health and CMV-seronegative. The CDR3: CASRPGGRGNTIYF. DNA for the CDR3: TGTGCCAGCAGACCAGGGGGTCGTGGAAACACCATATATTTT.